The 22 T cell receptor beta chains reported below all come from one sample, sequenced in a study of control samples from healthy donors and cancer patients. The data were produced by immunoSEQ multiplex PCR, yet TCRdb's version contains in-frame clones alone and is incomplete. The sample carries more than 9,500 clones, around nine tenths recorded once. The sequenced sample was formalin-fixed, paraffin-embedded tissue. Receptors were obtained from a male donor with melanoma.

The chain employs TRBV29-1 and TRBJ2-2; no reliable D call. V was pared by 1 base and J by 2 bases, with 8 bases between. The CDR3 has 14 amino acids. CDR1 and CDR2 from the germline V gene are SQVTM and ANQGSEA. The CDR3 sequence: CSVEGQSNTGELFF. CDR3 nucleotide sequence: TGCAGCGTTGAAGGGCAGAGCAACACCGGGGAGCTGTTTTTT.

The rearrangement links TRBV6-1 to TRBJ2-4; TRBD1 matches 9 bases. The CDR3 covers 16 residues. Per the germline V gene, CDR1 is MNHNS and CDR2 is SASEGT. J lost 2 bases, V lost 2 bases, and 4 bases had no gene match. CDR3 DNA: TGTGCCAGCAGTGAACCGGGACAGGGATCCAAAAACATTCAGTACTTC. Protein: CASSEPGQGSKNIQYF.

By sample fraction, this clone is medium-sized. The V call is TRBV7-3, the J call TRBJ1-2; D is ambiguous. CDR1 is SGHTA, CDR2 FQGTGA, per germline. The V gene lost 2 bases and the J gene lost 2 bases, with 12 bases spanning the gap. There are 15 residues in the CDR3. The CDR3 protein is CASSLSGRANYGYTF. CDR3 DNA: TGTGCCAGCAGCTTATCCGGGAGGGCCAACTATGGCTACACCTTC. The full variable domain, its missing parts supplied by reference TRBV7-3 and TRBJ1-2, is GAGVSQTPSNKVTEKGKYVELRCDPISGHTALYWYRQSLGQGPEFLIYFQGTGAADDSGLPNDRFFAVRPEGSVSTLKIQRTERGDSAVYLCASSLSGRANYGYTFGSGTRLTVV.

This clone appeared once. This chain uses TRBV24-1 with TRBJ2-3; tentative D call: TRBD2 (5 bases). V lost 5 bases and J 4 bases, leaving 12 bases between the germline ends. CDR3 size: 14 residues. Per germline, CDR1 KGHDR and CDR2 SFDVKD. CDR3 residues: CATSGPREADTQYF. The CDR3 nucleotides read TGTGCCACCAGTGGCCCCCGGGAAGCAGATACGCAGTATTTT.

The chain has TRBV27 and TRBJ2-1; no reliable D call. This CDR3 contains 14 residues. Trimming cost V 6 bases and J 5 bases, with 14 bases left between them. The germline V gene encodes CDR1 MNHEY and CDR2 SMNVEV (reference sequence). The CDR3 DNA sequence: TGTGCCAGCAGCCCAGCCCAGTGGGACAATGAGCAGTTCTTC. It translates to CASSPAQWDNEQFF.

The rearrangement links TRBV2 to TRBJ1-3; D is ambiguous. V shed 3 bases and J shed 0 bases, with 12 bases lying between them. The V gene's germline CDR1 is SNHLY and CDR2 FYNNEI. The CDR3 is 16 amino acids. CDR3 DNA sequence: TGTGCCAGCAGTGAGGTTGGGTTCCTCTCTGGAAACACCATATATTTT. Residues: CASSEVGFLSGNTIYF.

The chain recombines TRBV6-2 or TRBV6-3 with TRBJ1-2; a weak D match, TRBD1 (5 bases). The CDR3 spans 15 residues. In germline, CDR1 is MNHEY, CDR2 SVGEGT. Trimming removed 1 base at V and 8 bases at J, with 17 bases between. CDR3 bases: TGTGCCAGCAGTTACTTCAGGGCGAACCTTGGGGGCTACACCTTC. Amino acids: CASSYFRANLGGYTF.

The chain employs TRBV27 and TRBJ2-3, with 7 bases fitting TRBD2. With 8 bases clipped from V and 0 bases from J, the junction kept 5 bases outside the gene matches. Germline loops: CDR1 MNHEY, CDR2 SMNVEV (reference sequence). The CDR3 extends over 14 amino acids. The CDR3 spells CASASGYSTDTQYF. The CDR3 nucleotides are TGTGCCAGCGCTAGCGGATATAGCACAGATACGCAGTATTTT.

The chain combines TRBV5-6 with TRBJ2-1; perhaps TRBD2 as D (5 bases). The germline V gene has CDR1 SGHDT and CDR2 YYEEEE. CDR3 length: 18 amino acids. V dropped 0 bases and J dropped 2 bases, with 18 bases sitting between them. CDR3 bases: TGTGCCAGCAGCTTGGCGTTTTCTACGTCGGGGACCTACAATGAGCAGTTCTTC. Translated: CASSLAFSTSGTYNEQFF.

V is TRBV27 and J is TRBJ2-1, with a tentative D call TRBD2 (6 bases). CDR3 size: 16 residues. CDR1 MNHEY and CDR2 SMNVEV come from the germline V gene (reference sequence). The V gene lost 5 bases and the J gene lost 0 bases, with 14 bases spanning the gap. CDR3 nucleotide sequence: TGTGCCAGCAGTCCCTCCTTCGGGAGCTCCTACAATGAGCAGTTCTTC. It encodes CASSPSFGSSYNEQFF.

This chain joins TRBV11-2 and TRBJ2-2; D is uncertain. Per the germline V gene, CDR1 is SGHAT and CDR2 is FQNNGV. Trimming shortened V by 2 bases and J by 4 bases, and 11 bases separated the two germline ends. The CDR3 loop spans 15 amino acids. The CDR3 DNA follows: TGTGCCAGCAGCTTACTGGGAAATCCCACCGGGGAGCTGTTTTTT. Its protein product is CASSLLGNPTGELFF. Full variable domain (missing parts from reference TRBV11-2 and TRBJ2-2): EAGVAQSPRYKIIEKRQSVAFWCNPISGHATLYWYQQILGQGPKLLIQFQNNGVVDDSQLPKDRFSAERLKGVDSTLKIQPAKLEDSAVYLCASSLLGNPTGELFFGEGSRLTVL.

V is TRBV29-1 and J is TRBJ2-1; no definite D call. The V and J ends lost 6 bases and 6 bases respectively, with 12 bases between them. The CDR3 is made up of 12 amino acids. The V gene's germline CDR1 is SQVTM and CDR2 ANQGSEA. This CDR3 is CSVTSFINEQFF. In DNA form, the CDR3 reads TGCAGCGTGACCTCTTTTATCAATGAGCAGTTCTTC.

The chain has TRBV27 and TRBJ1-4; D is unclear. Trimming took 3 bases from V and 8 from J, leaving 16 bases between them. The CDR3 covers 15 residues. Germline CDR1 and CDR2: MNHEY and SMNVEV (reference sequence). In DNA form, the CDR3 reads TGTGCCAGCAGTTTGTCCATAGGGCATAAGGAAAAACTGTTTTTT. It codes for CASSLSIGHKEKLFF.

This clone was counted only a few times. The genes are TRBV15 and TRBJ1-5, with D maybe TRBD1 (6 bases). V gave up 1 base and J gave up 0 bases, with 7 bases separating them. Germline assignment: CDR1 LNHNV and CDR2 YYDKDF (reference sequence). This CDR3 spans 15 amino acids. The CDR3 DNA is TGTGCCACCAGCAGAGGGACAGATAGCAATCAGCCCCAGCATTTT. The encoded protein is CATSRGTDSNQPQHF. Complete variable domain (other parts from reference TRBV15 and TRBJ1-5): DAMVIQNPRYQVTQFGKPVTLSCSQTLNHNVMYWYQQKSSQAPKLLFHYYDKDFNNEADTPDNFQSRRPNTSFCFLDIRSPGLGDTAMYLCATSRGTDSNQPQHFGDGTRLSIL.

In this sample, this clone turned up once. This CDR3 reads CASSVDKGANTGELFF. CDR3 DNA: TGTGCCAGCAGTGTAGATAAAGGGGCGAACACCGGGGAGCTGTTTTTT. The rearrangement links TRBV6-1 to TRBJ2-2; TRBD1 might be the D (5 bases). The length of the CDR3 is 16 residues. V lost 4 bases and J 0 bases, leaving 12 bases between the germline ends. From germline, CDR1 is MNHNS and CDR2 SASEGT.

This clone was recorded a few times. The CDR3 nucleotides are TGTGCCAGCAGGTACGGACAGACGAACACCGGGGAGCTGTTTTTT. It encodes CASRYGQTNTGELFF. The chain has TRBV2 and TRBJ2-2, with TRBD1 as a possible D gene (6 bases). With 6 bases removed from V and 0 bases from J, the gap between germline ends came to 11 bases. This CDR3 has 15 amino acids. Germline CDR1 reads SNHLY; CDR2 reads FYNNEI.

The chain links TRBV5-3 to TRBJ1-5, with unresolved D. TRBV5-3 is treated as an ORF (open reading frame) with a function not yet certain. V was pared by 0 bases and J by 0 bases, with 10 bases between. This CDR3 is 16 amino acids long. For the CDR3, the DNA is TGTGCCAGAAGCTTGGATTCGCAGGATAGCAATCAGCCCCAGCATTTT. This translates into CARSLDSQDSNQPQHF.

The table lists this clone with a count of one. This rearrangement joins TRBV7-9 to TRBJ1-2; D might be TRBD1 (5 bases). The ends were cut back, 0 bases at V and 4 bases at J, with 12 bases in the middle. The CDR3 runs 15 residues. CDR1 and CDR2 from the germline V gene are SEHNR and FQNEAQ (reference sequence). CDR3 region: CASSLAQGVGYGYTF. For the CDR3, the DNA is TGTGCCAGCAGCTTAGCCCAGGGTGTCGGCTATGGCTACACCTTC.

In its sample, this clone was seen once. This chain's CDR3 is CASSKNRDRGQETQYF. The CDR3 DNA sequence: TGTGCCAGCAGCAAGAACCGGGACAGGGGGCAAGAGACCCAGTACTTC. The chain has TRBV7-6 and TRBJ2-5; 11 bases are shared with TRBD1. This CDR3 is built from 16 residues. Looked up from germline, CDR1 is SGHVS and CDR2 is FNYEAQ. Losses at the gene ends were 5 bases for V and 2 bases for J; bases not matched to a gene: 7.

The chain is built from TRBV19 and TRBJ2-7; D gene uncertain. This CDR3 is 12 amino acids long. The V end lost 7 bases, the J end lost 2 bases, and 9 bases lay between the germline ends. Germline loops: CDR1 LNHDA, CDR2 SQIVND (reference sequence). In DNA form, the CDR3 reads TGTGCCAGTACTATGGTCACCTACGAGCAGTACGTC. Its translation is CASTMVTYEQYV.

The J gene is TRBJ2-3, the V gene TRBV20-1; no definite D call. V was trimmed by 6 bases and J by 0 bases, leaving 1 base between them. This CDR3 comprises 10 residues. CDR1 and CDR2 from the germline V gene are DFQATT and SNEGSKA (reference sequence). The CDR3 reads CSASTDTQYF. CDR3 in DNA: TGCAGTGCCAGCACAGATACGCAGTATTTT.

The chain uses TRBV15 and TRBJ2-1, with 9 bases matching TRBD2. This CDR3 is 16 amino acids long. J lost 11 bases, V lost 3 bases, and 14 bases had no gene match. CDR1 and CDR2 from the germline V gene are LNHNV and YYDKDF (reference sequence). CDR3 DNA: TGTGCCACCAGCAGTATTTTGCGGGAGGGCCGTTATCAGCAGTTCTTC. Amino acid sequence: CATSSILREGRYQQFF.